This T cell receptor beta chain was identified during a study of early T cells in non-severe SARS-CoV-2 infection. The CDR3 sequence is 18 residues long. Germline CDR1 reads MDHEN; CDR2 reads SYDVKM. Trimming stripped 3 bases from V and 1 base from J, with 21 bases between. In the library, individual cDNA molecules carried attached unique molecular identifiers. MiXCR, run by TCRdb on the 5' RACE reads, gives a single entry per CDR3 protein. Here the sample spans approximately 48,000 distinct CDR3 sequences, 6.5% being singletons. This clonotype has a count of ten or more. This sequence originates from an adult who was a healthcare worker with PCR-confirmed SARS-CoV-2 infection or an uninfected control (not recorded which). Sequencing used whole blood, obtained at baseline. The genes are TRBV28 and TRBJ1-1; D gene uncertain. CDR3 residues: CASSFFGRLTISNTEAFF. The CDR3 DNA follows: TGTGCCAGCAGTTTTTTTGGACGACTTACTATTTCGAACACTGAAGCTTTCTTT.